Sequencing of this TCR beta chain was carried out in a study of graft-versus-host responses after intestinal transplantation. Clones were sequenced by immunoSEQ multiplex PCR, and TCRdb holds only the in-frame ones, with some missing. The sample has about 150,000 clones; roughly 91% are singletons. V was cut by 7 bases and J by 2 bases, with 10 bases left in between. The CDR3 is made up of 12 amino acids. Germline-derived CDR1 and CDR2 are SGHDT and YYEEEE. As for this clone: No antigen is known for it.

The sample consisted of unstimulated CD4+ T cells sorted from spleen or lymph node cells, taken before intestinal transplant. The gene calls are TRBV5-6 and TRBJ2-7; no clear D gene. The receptor comes from a human donor who received an intestinal transplant. The CDR3 protein is CASHSDAYEQYF. In DNA, the CDR3 is TGTGCCAGCCACAGTGACGCCTACGAGCAGTACTTC.